This T cell receptor beta chain was observed in a study of blood T cell repertoires in COVID-19. Study-wide context: Sources were T cells, B-cell-depleted T cells, or PBMCs; the material itself was cDNA or gDNA.

Germline CDR1 is LGHDT and CDR2 is YNNKEL (reference sequence). This CDR3 has 17 residues. Losses at the gene ends were 2 bases for V and 0 bases for J; bases not matched to a gene: 5. As handled by the study authors: From reference gene primer amplification, estimates of nucleated cell counts were derived. Sequencing was performed with immunoSEQ multiplex PCR; in TCRdb, only in-frame clones are kept and a portion is missing. V, J and clone size are taken as reported in that table, and D and trimming were inferred from the DNA itself. The sample contains under 50,000 clones, around 92% of which appear only once.

The chain couples TRBV3-1 (or the pseudogene TRBV3-2) to TRBJ2-1, with 9 bases matching TRBD2. The TCR originated in a human donor in a cohort sampled during active COVID-19. The sample was peripheral blood. CDR3 sequence: CASSQSGGLVSYNEQFF. Written as DNA, the CDR3 is TGTGCCAGCAGCCAAAGCGGGGGGCTAGTCTCCTACAATGAGCAGTTCTTC.